This T cell receptor (beta chain) was captured by sequencing in a study of breast tumors, draining lymph nodes, adjacent tissues. TCRdb ran MiXCR on the multiplex PCR reads and lists one entry per CDR3 protein. Of 290,000 or so distinct CDR3 sequences detected, 30% appear once; the ten largest clones hold under 1.2%. The sample holds many counts of this clonotype. The ends were cut back, 3 bases at V and 5 bases at J, with 19 bases in the middle. CDR1 and CDR2 from the germline V gene are SGHVS and FQNEAQ. The length of the CDR3 is 16 residues. Breast cancer patients provided tissue from their axillary draining lymph nodes.

Specimen: axillary lymph node tissue. This TCR was recovered from a female donor with breast cancer. Some clones in this sample may be carry-over from other donors' samples. The chain couples TRBV7-8 to TRBJ1-2; TRBD1 might be the D (6 bases). This chain's CDR3 is CASSLVLRDQGYGYTF. The CDR3 nucleotides are TGTGCCAGCAGCTTGGTACTCAGGGACCAGGGGTATGGCTACACCTTC.